Below are 3 T cell receptor beta chains sequenced from a single sample in a study of blood T cell repertoires in COVID-19. The assay was immunoSEQ multiplex PCR, and TCRdb's table has in-frame clones only and misses some. The sample records under 150,000 clones, around four fifths being singletons. The material sequenced was PBMCs or T cells enriched from blood (not recorded which). These receptors were collected from a man in his forties or fifties with acute COVID-19.

The rearrangement links TRBV2 to TRBJ1-2, with 8 bases lining up with TRBD1. V gave up 7 bases and J gave up 6 bases; unmatched junction bases: 13. Germline values: CDR1 SNHLY, CDR2 FYNNEI. The CDR3 sequence is 15 residues long. CDR3 in DNA: TGTGCCAGCATCCTGCAGGGGGCGCAAACTCATGGCTACACCTTC. This gives the protein CASILQGAQTHGYTF.

This chain uses TRBV18 with TRBJ1-1, with D possibly being TRBD1 (6 bases). This CDR3 is built from 14 residues. Per the germline V gene, CDR1 is KGHSH and CDR2 is LQKENI. V was cut by 9 bases and J by 2 bases, with 16 bases left in between. The CDR3 reads CASSPGHSNTEAFF. CDR3 DNA: TGTGCCAGTTCGCCGGGACACTCAAACACTGAAGCTTTCTTT. Looking up the rest from reference TRBV18 and TRBJ1-1 gives the full variable domain: NAGVMQNPRHLVRRRGQEARLRCSPMKGHSHVYWYRQLPEEGLKFMVYLQKENIIDESGMPKERFSAEFPKEGPSILRIQQVVRGDSAAYFCASSPGHSNTEAFFGQGTRLTVV.

The chain couples TRBV6-2 or TRBV6-3 to TRBJ2-7; 9 nucleotides line up with TRBD1. The V gene end was trimmed by 1 base and the J gene end by 3 bases; junction bases not matched to a gene: 1. The CDR3 totals 14 residues. In germline, CDR1 is MNHEY, CDR2 SVGEGT. The CDR3 reads CASSYWGQGYEQYF. The CDR3 DNA follows: TGTGCCAGCAGTTACTGGGGACAGGGCTACGAGCAGTACTTC.